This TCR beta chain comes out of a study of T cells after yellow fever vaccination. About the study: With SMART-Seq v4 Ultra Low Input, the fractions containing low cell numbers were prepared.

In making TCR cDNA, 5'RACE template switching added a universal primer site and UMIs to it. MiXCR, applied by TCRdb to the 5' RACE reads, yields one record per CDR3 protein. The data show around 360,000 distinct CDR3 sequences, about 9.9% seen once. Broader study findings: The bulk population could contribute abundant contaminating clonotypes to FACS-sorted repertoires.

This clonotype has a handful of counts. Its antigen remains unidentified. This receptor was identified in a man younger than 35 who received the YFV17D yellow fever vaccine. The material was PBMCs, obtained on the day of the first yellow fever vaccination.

The CDR3, as DNA: TGTGCCAGCAGCCCGGGGGGACAGAGTTCCTACGAGCAGTACTTC. Protein product: CASSPGGQSSYEQYF. The rearrangement links TRBV7-9 to TRBJ2-7; tentatively, D is TRBD1 or TRBD2 (7 bases each). CDR1 and CDR2 (germline): SEHNR, FQNEAQ (reference sequence). The ends were cut back, 5 bases at V and 1 base at J, with 15 bases in the middle. The CDR3 contains 15 residues.